What follows are 31 T cell receptor beta chains derived from one specimen sequenced in a study of blood T cell repertoires in COVID-19. Some clones are missing from TCRdb's copy, which holds only in-frame ones; the method was immunoSEQ multiplex PCR. The sample carries about 120,000 clones, 71% recorded once. Material for sequencing was peripheral blood. The receptors originated from a human donor with acute or convalescent COVID-19. The donor label of this sample is uncertain.

The V and J genes are TRBV18 and TRBJ1-4; 10 nucleotides agree with TRBD1. The germline CDR1 and CDR2 sequences are KGHSH and LQKENI. Unmatched junction bases numbered 2, after V lost 4 bases and J lost 6 bases. The CDR3 is made up of 14 amino acids. CDR3: CASSQGTGDEKLFF. CDR3 nucleotide sequence: TGTGCCAGCTCACAGGGGACAGGGGATGAAAAACTGTTTTTT.

J is TRBJ2-6 and V is TRBV5-6, with D possibly matching TRBD1 (7 bases). Per germline, CDR1 SGHDT and CDR2 YYEEEE. The CDR3 totals 18 residues. V lost 0 bases, J lost 0 bases, and 13 bases lay in between. The DNA of the CDR3 is TGTGCCAGCAGCTTGGGAGGAGGGGGCGGCTCTGGGGCCAACGTCCTGACTTTC. It translates to CASSLGGGGGSGANVLTF.

V and J are TRBV7-9 and TRBJ2-2; 7 bases are a match to TRBD2. V shed 1 base, J shed 6 bases, and the junction held 2 bases outside the gene matches. Germline-derived CDR1 and CDR2 are SEHNR and FQNEAQ (reference sequence). The CDR3 runs to 14 residues. The CDR3 loop is CASSLDRGAGELFF. CDR3 sequence (DNA): TGTGCCAGCAGCTTAGATCGGGGGGCCGGGGAGCTGTTTTTT.

CDR3 bases: TGTGCCAGCAGTGAACAGGGTATCTCCTACGAGCAGTACGTC. It yields the protein CASSEQGISYEQYV. This chain uses TRBV6-1 with TRBJ2-7, with a possible D match to TRBD1 (5 bases). Looked up from germline, CDR1 is MNHNS and CDR2 is SASEGT. V lost 2 bases and J lost 0, with 8 bases in between. CDR3 length: 14 amino acids.

The CDR3 region is CASSGPGQGEQFF. CDR3 sequence (DNA): TGTGCCAGCAGCGGGCCGGGACAGGGTGAGCAGTTCTTC. The chain uses TRBV21-1 and TRBJ2-1; the DNA was not compared with TRBD1, the D call given in the table. TRBV21-1 is deemed a pseudogene. CDR3 length: 13 amino acids.

The chain links TRBV7-8 to TRBJ2-7, with TRBD1 matching over 8 bases. The V segment lost 7 bases and the J segment 3 bases; nucleotides outside the gene matches: 5. The CDR3 sequence is 13 residues long. CDR1 is SGHVS and CDR2 is FQNEAQ in the germline V gene. The DNA for the CDR3 is TGTGCCAGCACGGGCGGGACAGGCTACGAGCAGTACTTC. This translates into CASTGGTGYEQYF. Combining the CDR3 with reference TRBV7-8 and TRBJ2-7 gives the whole variable domain GAGVSQSPRYKVAKRGQDVALRCDPISGHVSLFWYQQALGQGPEFLTYFQNEAQLDKSGLPSDRFFAERPEGSVSTLKIQRTQQEDSAVYLCASTGGTGYEQYFGPGTRLTVT.

This CDR3 is CASSKGQPNTGELFF. The CDR3 coding sequence is TGCGCCAGCAGCAAGGGACAGCCGAACACCGGGGAGCTGTTTTTT. The chain uses TRBV5-1 and TRBJ2-2; 7 bases fit TRBD1. This CDR3 has 15 residues. V lost 4 bases, J lost 0 bases, and 3 bases stayed unmatched. Germline V lookup: CDR1 SGHRS, CDR2 YFSETQ.

This sequence joins TRBV3-1 (or the pseudogene TRBV3-2) and TRBJ2-5; weak D call: TRBD2 (6 bases). The CDR3 loop spans 15 amino acids. Trimming took 5 bases from V and 2 from J, leaving 15 bases between them. Per germline, CDR1 LGHDT and CDR2 YNNKEL (reference sequence). CDR3 in amino acids: CASSSSKEGQETQYF. CDR3 coding DNA: TGTGCCAGCAGCTCAAGCAAGGAGGGGCAAGAGACCCAGTACTTC.

The chain couples TRBV30 to TRBJ1-6; the D gene is possibly TRBD1 (5 bases). In germline, CDR1 is GTSNPN, CDR2 SVGIG (reference sequence). Trimming pared 0 bases from V and 13 bases from J, leaving 13 bases between. The CDR3 is 13 amino acids. Here the CDR3 reads CAWSVRGSMPLHF. Here the CDR3 DNA reads TGTGCCTGGAGTGTACGGGGGAGCATGCCCCTCCACTTT.

The rearrangement uses TRBV19 and TRBJ1-1; 7 nucleotides agree with TRBD1. V shed 5 bases, J shed 6 bases, and the junction held 9 bases outside the gene matches. The CDR3 is made up of 14 amino acids. Germline V gives CDR1 LNHDA, CDR2 SQIVND (reference sequence). The CDR3 loop is CASSPLTGYAEAFF. CDR3 in DNA: TGTGCCAGTAGTCCTCTGACAGGGTACGCTGAAGCTTTCTTT. Based on the CDR3 plus reference TRBV19 and TRBJ1-1, the full variable domain is DGGITQSPKYLFRKEGQNVTLSCEQNLNHDAMYWYRQDPGQGLRLIYYSQIVNDFQKGDIAEGYSVSREKKESFPLTVTSAQKNPTAFYLCASSPLTGYAEAFFGQGTRLTVV.

CDR3 region: CASGLRGTEAFF. For the CDR3, the DNA is TGTGCCAGCGGCCTAAGGGGCACTGAAGCTTTCTTT. J is TRBJ1-1 and V is TRBV12-3 or TRBV12-4; D is perhaps TRBD1 (5 bases). The V and J ends lost 8 bases and 4 bases respectively, with 11 bases between them. The CDR3 consists of 12 residues.

This clone showed up many times. This sequence joins TRBV7-9 and TRBJ2-1; a possible D gene is TRBD2 (6 bases). The V end was cut by 4 bases, the J end by 6 bases, with 22 bases between. This CDR3 is 17 amino acids long. CDR1 and CDR2 from the germline V gene are SEHNR and FQNEAQ (reference sequence). CDR3: CASSSGGAGRKSNEQFF. CDR3 nucleotide sequence: TGTGCCAGCAGCTCAGGCGGGGCGGGGAGGAAATCCAATGAGCAGTTCTTC.

CDR3 sequence: CASSPWRGGGGTFF. CDR3 DNA: TGTGCCAGCAGCCCTTGGAGAGGAGGCGGTGGGACTTTCTTT. The chain uses TRBV7-2 and TRBJ1-1; no clear D. CDR3 length equals 14 residues. The V and J ends lost 5 bases and 12 bases respectively, with 22 bases between them. Germline lookup yields CDR1 SGHTA and CDR2 FQGNSA.

Here the CDR3 reads CASSINRGANEKLFF. DNA of the CDR3: TGTGCCAGCAGCATCAACAGGGGGGCTAATGAAAAACTGTTTTTT. The chain joins TRBV7-6 to TRBJ1-4; 8 positions match TRBD1. CDR1 and CDR2 (germline): SGHVS, FNYEAQ. The CDR3 spans 15 residues. V lost 5 bases, J lost 3 bases, and 5 bases stayed unmatched.

Worth noting for this clone: This same CDR3 is encoded by further DNA sequences in the sample. The J gene is TRBJ1-3, the V gene TRBV7-2; D gene ambiguous. Germline V gene data show CDR1 as SGHTA and CDR2 as FQGNSA. This CDR3 comprises 13 residues. V dropped 6 bases and J dropped 0 bases, with 6 bases sitting between them. CDR3 loop: CASSTNSGNTIYF. The CDR3 DNA sequence: TGTGCCAGCAGTACAAACTCTGGAAACACCATATATTTT.

J is TRBJ2-5 and V is TRBV5-5, with 9 positions matching TRBD1. Per the germline V gene, CDR1 is SGHKS and CDR2 is YYEKEE (reference sequence). With V trimmed by 0 bases and J by 4 bases, 4 bases remained unmatched. The CDR3 runs 15 residues. CDR3 sequence reads: CASSLGQGVGETQYF. DNA of the CDR3: TGTGCCAGCAGCTTGGGACAGGGGGTTGGAGAGACCCAGTACTTC.

This chain connects TRBV27 to TRBJ2-3; D not resolved. The CDR3 has 12 amino acids. V was cut by 4 bases and J by 8 bases, with 10 bases left in between. Germline values: CDR1 MNHEY, CDR2 SMNVEV (reference sequence). DNA for the CDR3: TGTGCCAGCAGTTCTGATGGGCGTACGCAGTATTTT. Translated, it gives CASSSDGRTQYF.

The CDR3, as DNA: TGTGCCAGCAGCTTTTCAGGGGTTCCGGAGACCCAGTACTTC. Its translation is CASSFSGVPETQYF. The V call is TRBV9, the J call TRBJ2-5, with a tentative D call TRBD1 (6 bases). The CDR3 totals 14 residues. Trimming removed 4 bases at V and 5 bases at J, with 15 bases between. Germline V gene data show CDR1 as SGDLS and CDR2 as YYNGEE.

CDR3: CASSLGTSGANVLTF. The CDR3 nucleotides read TGCGCCAGCAGCTTGGGTACATCTGGGGCCAACGTCCTGACTTTC. The chain joins TRBV5-1 to TRBJ2-6, with D uncertain. CDR3 length: 15 amino acids. Per germline, CDR1 SGHRS and CDR2 YFSETQ. Deletions cut 0 bases from V and 1 base from J, with 5 bases between. Variable domain in full (rest from reference TRBV5-1 and TRBJ2-6): KAGVTQTPRYLIKTRGQQVTLSCSPISGHRSVSWYQQTPGQGLQFLFEYFSETQRNKGNFPGRFSGRQFSNSRSEMNVSTLELGDSALYLCASSLGTSGANVLTFGAGSRLTVL.

This chain uses TRBV5-6 with TRBJ1-4; 7 nucleotides align to TRBD1. V gave up 1 base and J gave up 7 bases; unmatched junction bases: 7. Germline V gene lookup returns CDR1 SGHDT and CDR2 YYEEEE. This CDR3 comprises 15 residues. The chain's CDR3 is CASSLRGGQSEKLFF. CDR3 sequence (DNA): TGTGCCAGCAGCTTGCGGGGGGGACAGTCTGAAAAACTGTTTTTT.

This rearrangement joins TRBV28 to TRBJ2-6; D is unclear. CDR3 length: 15 residues. From germline, CDR1 is MDHEN and CDR2 SYDVKM. Trimming left V 4 bases short and J 0 bases short, with 7 bases between. CDR3 in DNA: TGTGCCAGCAGTTCCCCGAGCTCTGGGGCCAACGTCCTGACTTTC. Encoded protein: CASSSPSSGANVLTF.

The chain joins TRBV6-8 to TRBJ2-7; TRBD1 matches 7 bases. Germline V gene data show CDR1 as MNHGY and CDR2 as SAAAGT. The CDR3 length is 16 residues. The junction had 18 bases not matched to a gene; V was cut back by 7 bases and J by 6 bases. In DNA form, the CDR3 reads TGTGCCAGCACCCCCCCCAGGCCGGAGGCAGGGGGCGAGCAGTACGTC. Protein sequence: CASTPPRPEAGGEQYV.

The rearrangement uses TRBV10-2 and TRBJ2-1; D ambiguous. V lost 6 bases, J lost 0 bases, and 6 bases lay in between. The CDR3 runs 13 residues. The germline V gene encodes CDR1 WSHSY and CDR2 SAAADI. CDR3 DNA: TGCGCCAGCAGATCCAGCTCCTACAATGAGCAGTTCTTC. Its translation: CASRSSSYNEQFF.

V usage is TRBV7-2 and J usage is TRBJ1-5; D unclear. The CDR3 contains 16 residues. Trimming took off 5 bases at V and 2 bases at J, with 16 bases between the two ends. In germline, CDR1 is SGHTA, CDR2 FQGNSA. This CDR3 is CASSAAGWSGNQPQHF. The CDR3, as DNA: TGTGCCAGCAGCGCCGCGGGGTGGAGTGGCAATCAGCCCCAGCATTTT.

The chain links TRBV4-1 to TRBJ2-2; TRBD1 matches at 7 bases. Germline CDR1 and CDR2: MGHRA and YSYEKL. The V segment lost 3 bases and the J segment 7 bases; nucleotides outside the gene matches: 17. This CDR3 is 18 amino acids long. Written as DNA, the CDR3 is TGCGCCAGCAGCCATCTCTCTCCCCTAGGGGGCGCCGGCGGGGAGCTGTTTTTT. Protein sequence: CASSHLSPLGGAGGELFF.

This clone was observed at least ten times. The chain combines TRBV15 with TRBJ1-1; 12 bases line up with TRBD1. The CDR3 sequence is 14 residues long. Per the germline V gene, CDR1 is LNHNV and CDR2 is YYDKDF (reference sequence). V shed 3 bases and J 7 bases; nucleotides not matched to a gene: 3. CDR3 region: CATSRGTGGGEAFF. Here the CDR3 DNA reads TGTGCCACCAGCAGGGGGACAGGGGGCGGTGAAGCTTTCTTT.

The chain has TRBV5-1 and TRBJ2-6; D unclear. This CDR3 has 15 amino acids. V gave up 3 bases and J gave up 1 base, with 8 bases separating them. The V gene's germline CDR1 is SGHRS and CDR2 YFSETQ. As DNA, the CDR3 is TGCGCCAGCAGCTCAAGCCTTTCTGGGGCCAACGTCCTGACTTTC. Translated: CASSSSLSGANVLTF.

The chain recombines TRBV6-1 with TRBJ2-5; D possibly corresponds to TRBD1 (6 bases). The CDR3 extends over 13 amino acids. Trimming pared 1 base from V and 6 bases from J, leaving 9 bases between. The germline gives CDR1 MNHNS, CDR2 SASEGT. The CDR3 region has the DNA TGTGCCAGCAGTGAAGGGACAGAGAAGACCCAGTACTTC. It yields the protein CASSEGTEKTQYF.

The chain uses TRBV7-6 and TRBJ1-2; weak D call: TRBD1 (6 bases). V was shortened by 1 base and J by 8 bases, with 11 bases between the two germline ends. This CDR3 has 13 amino acids. Germline CDR1 is SGHVS and CDR2 is FNYEAQ. The CDR3 protein is CASSLGRGYGYTF. The CDR3 region has the DNA TGTGCCAGCAGCTTAGGCAGGGGATACGGCTACACCTTC.

The rearrangement links TRBV12-5 to TRBJ2-1; possible D gene TRBD1, 6 bases. The CDR3 has 17 residues. CDR1 is LGHNT and CDR2 is FRNRAP in the germline V gene. The V end was cut by 2 bases, the J end by 1 base, with 15 bases between. DNA for the CDR3: TGTGCTAGTGGTTTGACCCTTGGGGGCCTATCCTACAATGAGCAGTTCTTC. Translated, it gives CASGLTLGGLSYNEQFF.

This rearrangement joins TRBV7-3 to TRBJ1-2; 11 bases are a match to TRBD1. The CDR3 covers 17 residues. Trimming cost V 0 bases and J 2 bases; bases outside gene matches: 5. The germline CDR1 and CDR2 sequences are SGHTA and FQGTGA. This chain's CDR3 is CASSLTGTGGINYGYTF. The CDR3 DNA is TGTGCCAGCAGCTTAACCGGGACAGGGGGAATAAACTATGGCTACACCTTC.